These T cell receptor beta chains were read from a single sample in a study of shared clonotypes between healthy human individuals. The assay was immunoSEQ multiplex PCR, and TCRdb's table has in-frame clones only and misses some. The sample includes about 2.4 million clones, over 85% seen only once; the top ten take roughly 0.39%. What was sequenced was naive CD4+ T cells from PBMCs. These receptors were taken from a man between 18 and 35 years old in good health. Some clones in this sample may be carry-over from other donors' samples. Both conserved end residues are part of each CDR3. D genes are given only for firm matches. Not all rows give a size; the values are once, few, many and, for expanded clones, a class.

>NA|TRBJ2-7|TRBD2|TRBV18
TGTGCCAGCTCACCCTCCGGGAGGGCGAGCTACGAGCAGTACTTC
CASSPSGRASYEQYF
>NA|TRBJ2-7|TRBD2|TRBV5-1
TGCGCCAGCAGCTCTACTAGCGGGAGGGCCCAGGGCTACGAGCAGTACTTC
CASSSTSGRAQGYEQYF
>once|TRBJ1-2|TRBD1|TRBV6-1
TGTGCCAGCAGTGGGACAGGCCAATTCTATGGCTACACCTTC
CASSGTGQFYGYTF
>NA|TRBJ2-7|TRBD1|TRBV29-1
TGCAGCGTCGGGGACAGGGGCTACGAGCAGTACTTC
CSVGDRGYEQYF
>once|TRBJ1-4|TRBD1|TRBV28
TGTGCCAGCAGCTCGGGACAGATTAATGAAAAACTGTTTTTT
CASSSGQINEKLFF
>NA|TRBJ2-5|NA|TRBV7-2
TGTGCCAGCAGCCTCATAGGGGCTATTGAGACCCAGTACTTC
CASSLIGAIETQYF
>NA|TRBJ2-7|NA|TRBV14
TGTGCCAGCAGCCAACGGCTAACTACTTTATTGTCCGAGCAGTACTTC
CASSQRLTTLLSEQYF
>NA|TRBJ2-5|NA|TRBV30
TGTGCCTGGAGTCAGGGGTTCCAAGAGACCCAGTACTTC
CAWSQGFQETQYF
>NA|TRBJ2-7|TRBD1|TRBV10-3
TGTGCCATCAGTGAGGGACAGGGTTCCTACGAGCAGTACTTC
CAISEGQGSYEQYF
>NA|TRBJ1-1|NA|TRBV9
TGTGCCAGCAGCCCACGTCTACAGGGTTCAGCTTTCTTT
CASSPRLQGSAFF
>NA|TRBJ1-1|NA|TRBV19
TGTGCTCGGACCCGCCGGGGCACTGAAGCTTTCTTT
CARTRRGTEAFF
>once|TRBJ2-6|NA|TRBV7-3
TGTGCCAGCAGAAAAGGGGGGCTAACTTCAAATACCTTTGGGGCCAACGTCCTGACTTTC
CASRKGGLTSNTFGANVLTF
>NA|TRBJ2-5|NA|TRBV5-4
TGTGCCAGCAGCCCCACAGGGGGGGGAGGGAGTGAGACCCAGTACTTC
CASSPTGGGGSETQYF
>NA|TRBJ2-7|TRBD2|TRBV5-4
TGTGCCAGCAGCTCCGGGGGGGGGCGGATCGAGCAGTACTTC
CASSSGGGRIEQYF
>NA|TRBJ2-7|NA|TRBV7-5
TGTGTCAGAAGCCACCCAATGCCCCCCCCCGAGCAGTACTTC
CVRSHPMPPPEQYF
>NA|TRBJ2-1|NA|TRBV5-1
TGCGCCAGCAGCTTGGTCGAGAATGAGCAGTTCTTC
CASSLVENEQFF
>once|TRBJ1-6|TRBD1|TRBV5-1
TGCGCCAGCAGCTTTGGGACAGGGTCTTCACCCCTCCACTTT
CASSFGTGSSPLHF
>NA|TRBJ2-2|NA|TRBV28
TGTGCCAGCAGTTTTGGGGCCCACCGAAAATACGGGGAGCTGTTTTTT
CASSFGAHRKYGELFF
>NA|TRBJ1-1|NA|TRBV5-5
TGTGCCAGCAGCGGGGGCCTGAACACTGAAGCTTTCTTT
CASSGGLNTEAFF
>NA|TRBJ1-1|NA|TRBV6-6
TGTGCCAGCGATGGGACGGGGAGGGCTTTCTTT
CASDGTGRAFF
>NA|TRBJ1-4|TRBD1|TRBV25-1
TGTGCCAGCAGTGGTCATGGGAGGGGGCTACTGTTTTTT
CASSGHGRGLLFF